Reported below is one T cell receptor beta chain. Its antigen is still unknown. This sample is part of a study of CD8+ T cells in alopecia areata. As for the study in general: Tofacitinib was taken orally by treated patients, and the dose was 5 to 10 mg twice daily. Notes on the study in general: Association of baseline CD8+ expansion with response is uncertain owing to one nonresponder. Patients shared TCRs less clearly than mice did, possibly owing to HLA. Scalp clonality and expanded CD8+ clones among the top 100 were significantly decreased by tofacitinib.

RNA was isolated and reverse transcribed to cDNA, the sequencing template. Measured with immunoSEQ multiplex PCR; TCRdb has only the in-frame clones, and not every one. The table lists under 200,000 clones, approximately 62% of them singletons. Trimming cost V 0 bases and J 6 bases, with 8 bases left between them. This CDR3 region has 13 residues. Germline values: CDR1 SGHRS, CDR2 YFSETQ. Treatment given: oral pan-JAK inhibitor, 5-10 mg twice daily. The chain has TRBV5-1 and TRBJ2-3; D might be TRBD2 (5 bases). This sequence originates from a human donor with alopecia areata. The sequencing used CD4+ T cells sorted from blood, collected at week 24, from a patient treated with tofacitinib. The CDR3 sequence is CASSLGGLDTQYF. The CDR3 nucleotides read TGCGCCAGCAGCTTGGGAGGACTGGATACGCAGTATTTT. Complete variable domain (other parts from reference TRBV5-1 and TRBJ2-3): KAGVTQTPRYLIKTRGQQVTLSCSPISGHRSVSWYQQTPGQGLQFLFEYFSETQRNKGNFPGRFSGRQFSNSRSEMNVSTLELGDSALYLCASSLGGLDTQYFGPGTRLTVL.